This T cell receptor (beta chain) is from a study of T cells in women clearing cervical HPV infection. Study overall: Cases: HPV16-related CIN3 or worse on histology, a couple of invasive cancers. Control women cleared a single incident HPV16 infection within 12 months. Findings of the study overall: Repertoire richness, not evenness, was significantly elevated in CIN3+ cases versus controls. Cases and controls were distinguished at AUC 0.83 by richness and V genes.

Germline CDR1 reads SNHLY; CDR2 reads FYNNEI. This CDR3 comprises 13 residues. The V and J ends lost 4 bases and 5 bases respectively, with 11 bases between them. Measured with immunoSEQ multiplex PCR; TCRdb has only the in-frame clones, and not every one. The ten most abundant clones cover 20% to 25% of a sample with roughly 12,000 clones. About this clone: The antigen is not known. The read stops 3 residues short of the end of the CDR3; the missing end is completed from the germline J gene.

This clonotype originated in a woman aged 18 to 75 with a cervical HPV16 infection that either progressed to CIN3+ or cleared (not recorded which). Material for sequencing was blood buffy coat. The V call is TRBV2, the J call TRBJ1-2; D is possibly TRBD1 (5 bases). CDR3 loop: CASSGTGGYGYTF. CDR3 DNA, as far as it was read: TGTGCCAGCAGTGGAACCGGGGGGTATGGC.